This T cell receptor (beta chain) was sequenced during a study of graft-versus-host responses after intestinal transplantation (dated by TCRdb to about 2021). In terms of the full investigation: The transplants that recipients received were multivisceral, liver-intestinal, or isolated intestinal. All recipients received anti-thymocyte globulin induction followed by maintenance tacrolimus and steroids for roughly 3 years. After intestinal transplantation, graft-versus-host and host-versus-graft alloreactive T cell clones in the graft, circulation and bone marrow were tracked using bulk TCR-beta CDR3 sequencing. To identify alloreactive clones, pre-transplant mixed lymphocyte reaction products were sequenced and then compared with unstimulated pre-transplant donor and recipient T cells. Of the roughly 26 intestinal transplant recipients enrolled in the cohort, one of whom was a retransplant, a few patients without pretransplant specimens were excluded. Donor T cell macrochimerism was defined as a peak of at least 4% donor T cells among recipient peripheral blood mononuclear cells. Rather than being sequenced by the commercial service, samples from a few later patients were sequenced in-house on an Illumina MiSeq and processed with MiXCR. General study outcomes and caveats: Early after transplant, peak levels of circulating GvH clones were associated with declines in HvG clones. High GvH to HvG T cell clonal ratios were observed in the allografts of patients with donor T cell macrochimerism. GvH clones were found in recipient bone marrow, and some of the GvH clones appeared earlier in ileal mucosa or blood, which is consistent with an intestinal mucosal origin. The conclusions were limited by the relatively low number and heterogeneity of the intestinal transplant patients.

Blood samples were collected up to 4 times in the first month after transplant and then at least monthly when available. The library relied on the immunoSEQ multiplex PCR assay. Adaptive Biotechnologies carried out high-throughput TCR-beta CDR3 sequencing of genomic DNA for most patients. As for the original processing: TCR sequencing data were retrieved from Adaptive's ImmunoSEQ software for 15 to 20 patients, whereas three other patients were processed with MiXCR and VDJtools. CDR3 nucleotide sequences shared by donor and recipient were removed because the origin of these sequences could not be assigned. At least 2-fold expansion over unstimulated cells and a minimum CFSE-low frequency of 0.002% (template counts) or 0.001% (read counts) were required for clones to be classified as alloreactive. Clones were considered mappable if detected in sequenced pre-transplant spleen, lymph node, or MLR CFSE-low populations of the donor or recipient. The cumulative frequency of alloreactive clones was calculated as a percentage of all sequences, weighted by copy number. TCRdb re-hosts the immuneACCESS table, in-frame sequences only. Its copies lack some clones; in the studies checked, an unresolved V gene accounts for under half of them, and the cause for the rest is not known. V and J calls and clone size follow that table, whereas D and trimming were derived from the DNA. The sample has fewer than 100,000 clones on record, about 82% of them singletons. The top ten constitute 1.4% of the sample.

As to this clone: It lacks a known antigen. It has no much larger one-base neighbor in the sample; base qualities were not kept.

The receptor was isolated from a human patient who received an intestinal transplant, so some T cells may come from the graft donor. Sequenced here: PBMCs, sampled 255 days after intestinal transplant.

The CDR3 amino acid sequence is: CASRMVDANEQFF. The DNA is as follows: TGTGCCAGTCGGATGGTGGATGCGAATGAGCAGTTCTTC. Recombination joined TRBV6-6 with TRBJ2-1; the D gene assignment is ambiguous. V lost 9 bases and J lost 7 bases; the stretch between them is 16 bases long. Including cysteine and phenylalanine, the CDR3 has 13 amino acids. Only the CDR3 portion is preserved as DNA: 39 bases, with reading frame beginning at the first base. The germline V gene (reference sequence) gives CDR1 as MNHNY and CDR2 as SVGAGI.